This passage covers 15 T cell receptor beta chains from one sample sequenced in a study of identical twins. Each CDR3 protein gets one entry after TCRdb re-called the 5' RACE reads with MiXCR. The table includes about 1.7 million distinct CDR3 sequences, about 32% detected once. The sequencing sample was made of cord blood. The source of these receptors is a newborn girl in good health.

This sequence joins TRBV7-2 and TRBJ1-4; D is ambiguous. The V end was cut by 5 bases, the J end by 4 bases, with 8 bases between. CDR3 size: 13 residues. CDR1 is SGHTA and CDR2 is FQGNSA in the germline V gene. The DNA for the CDR3 is TGTGCCAGCAGCCTCCAACTTAATGAAAAACTGTTTTTT. Translating it yields CASSLQLNEKLFF. The full variable domain, its missing parts supplied by reference TRBV7-2 and TRBJ1-4, is GAGVSQSPSNKVTEKGKDVELRCDPISGHTALYWYRQSLGQGLEFLIYFQGNSAPDKSGLPSDRFSAERTGGSVSTLTIQRTQQEDSAVYLCASSLQLNEKLFFGSGTQLSVL.

Comment on this clonotype: An end of the junction differs from the germline gene, which may be a read error. The rearrangement uses TRBV6-2 or TRBV6-3 and TRBJ1-5; a possible D gene is TRBD1 (5 bases). This CDR3 is 14 amino acids long. Germline V gene sequence: CDR1 MNHEY, CDR2 SVGEGT. CDR3 sequence (DNA): TGTGCCTGCAGTCCGGGGGGGGTGAATCAGCCCCAGCATTTT. Protein product: CACSPGGVNQPQHF.

This clonotype was seen more than once but under ten times. The chain combines TRBV6-5 with TRBJ2-4; TRBD1 matches 11 bases. Per the germline V gene, CDR1 is MNHEY and CDR2 is SVGAGI. With V trimmed by 8 bases and J by 9 bases, 3 bases remained unmatched. The CDR3 covers 12 residues. CDR3 nucleotide sequence: TGTGCCAGCGGGACAGGGGGTGGCATTCAGTACTTC. Amino acids: CASGTGGGIQYF.

This chain joins TRBV20-1 and TRBJ2-4; D gene uncertain. The assigned J gene may be wrong: the sequence end matches TRBJ2-7 better. Germline-derived CDR1 and CDR2 are DFQATT and SNEGSKA (reference sequence). The CDR3 extends over 13 amino acids. The CDR3 is CSARRYSTYEQYF. In DNA form, the CDR3 reads TGCAGTGCTAGGAGATACAGTACCTACGAGCAGTACTTC.

The chain couples TRBV9 to TRBJ1-1, with D possibly being TRBD1 (5 bases). CDR1 and CDR2 (germline): SGDLS, YYNGEE. V was clipped by 3 bases and J by 4 bases, with 16 bases between them. The CDR3 sequence is 15 residues long. The CDR3 nucleotides read TGTGCCAGCAGCGGCGGGGTGGGGGGTGCCACTGAAGCTTTCTTT. It translates to CASSGGVGGATEAFF.

This clonotype has ten or more counts. The V and J genes are TRBV6-6 and TRBJ2-1, with no clear D. Germline-derived CDR1 and CDR2 are MNHNY and SVGAGI (reference sequence). This CDR3 region has 11 residues. V lost 3 bases to trimming and J lost 6 bases, with 3 bases between them. CDR3 bases: TGTGCCAGCAGTTATCGCAATGAGCAGTTCTTC. This encodes CASSYRNEQFF.

This clonotype was picked up a small number of times. The V and J genes are TRBV20-1 and TRBJ1-4; D ambiguous. Trimming removed 3 bases at V and 8 bases at J, with 10 bases between. The CDR3 loop spans 12 amino acids. CDR1 DFQATT and CDR2 SNEGSKA come from the germline V gene (reference sequence). CDR3 sequence reads: CSASYGEEKLFF. DNA of the CDR3: TGCAGTGCTAGCTACGGGGAGGAAAAACTGTTTTTT.

This clonotype was observed many times. The chain links TRBV27 to TRBJ2-7; 8 nucleotides line up with TRBD2. V lost 1 base, J lost 7 bases, and 9 bases stayed unmatched. CDR1 and CDR2 from the germline V gene are MNHEY and SMNVEV (reference sequence). This CDR3 has 15 residues. CDR3 amino acids: CASSLLGAGEAEQYF. The CDR3, as DNA: TGTGCCAGCAGTTTATTAGGAGCGGGAGAGGCTGAGCAGTACTTC.

This clonotype was picked up a small number of times. This rearrangement joins TRBV20-1 to TRBJ2-7; D is unclear. The CDR3 runs 16 residues. Germline CDR1 and CDR2: DFQATT and SNEGSKA (reference sequence). V was trimmed by 2 bases and J by 2 bases, leaving 19 bases between them. CDR3 residues: CSARFPRMDVAYEQYF. The CDR3 coding sequence is TGCAGTGCTAGATTTCCCCGTATGGACGTAGCCTACGAGCAGTACTTC.

This chain links TRBV20-1 with TRBJ2-5; 8 nucleotides align to TRBD1. Germline values: CDR1 DFQATT, CDR2 SNEGSKA (reference sequence). Trimming at V came to 3 bases and at J to 11 bases, leaving 14 bases not matched to a gene. The CDR3 totals 14 residues. As DNA, the CDR3 is TGCAGTGCTAGGGATGAGGCAGGGGGCGCTTTGCAGTACTTC. It codes for CSARDEAGGALQYF.

The V gene is TRBV7-2, the J gene TRBJ1-1; tentatively, D is TRBD1 (6 bases). CDR3 size: 18 residues. The germline gives CDR1 SGHTA, CDR2 FQGNSA. V was pared by 4 bases and J by 0 bases, with 21 bases between. The CDR3 spells CASSSRTRGHRMNTEAFF. As DNA, the CDR3 is TGTGCCAGCAGCTCACGGACCAGGGGACATAGGATGAACACTGAAGCTTTCTTT.

The chain couples TRBV10-3 to TRBJ1-2; TRBD1 matches 9 bases. This CDR3 contains 10 residues. CDR1 ENHRY and CDR2 SYGVKD come from the germline V gene. Unmatched junction bases numbered 2, after V lost 9 bases and J lost 9 bases. The CDR3 region has the DNA TGTGCCATAGGACAGGGGAGCTACACCTTC. Protein: CAIGQGSYTF.

The chain carries TRBV20-1 and TRBJ1-5, with D perhaps matching TRBD1 (6 bases). V gave up 5 bases and J gave up 2 bases, with 13 bases separating them. The CDR3 runs 14 residues. From germline, CDR1 is DFQATT and CDR2 SNEGSKA (reference sequence). CDR3 region: CSAAQGGGNQPQHF. In DNA, the CDR3 is TGCAGTGCTGCCCAAGGGGGTGGCAATCAGCCCCAGCATTTT.

The V call is TRBV29-1, the J call TRBJ1-1; 8 bases fit TRBD1. The CDR3 has 15 amino acids. CDR1 SQVTM and CDR2 ANQGSEA come from the germline V gene. With 4 bases clipped from V and 0 bases from J, the junction kept 7 bases outside the gene matches. The DNA of the CDR3 is TGCAGCGTTGGGGGGACAGGCATCATGAACACTGAAGCTTTCTTT. It is translated as CSVGGTGIMNTEAFF. Using reference TRBV29-1 and TRBJ1-1 for the parts outside the CDR3, the full variable domain is SAVISQKPSRDICQRGTSLTIQCQVDSQVTMMFWYRQQPGQSLTLIATANQGSEATYESGFVIDKFPISRPNLTFSTLTVSNMSPEDSSIYLCSVGGTGIMNTEAFFGQGTRLTVV.

In its sample, this clonotype was seen a few times. The rearrangement links TRBV3-1 to TRBJ2-7; a possible D gene is TRBD2 (5 bases). V lost 1 base and J 6 bases, leaving 19 bases between the germline ends. The CDR3 has 16 residues. In germline, CDR1 is LGHDT, CDR2 YNNKEL (reference sequence). CDR3 residues: CASSQGDRLILAEQYF. CDR3 coding DNA: TGTGCCAGCAGCCAAGGGGATCGCCTTATTCTAGCCGAGCAGTACTTC.